This TCR beta chain emerged from a study of blood T cell repertoires in COVID-19. Study information: Spain, Italy and the United States supplied samples that represented acute and convalescent COVID-19. T cells, B-cell-depleted T cells, or PBMCs provided the cDNA or gDNA that served as material.

The CDR3 contains 14 residues. V lost 5 bases to trimming and J lost 4 bases, with 12 bases between them. The germline gives CDR1 SGHRS, CDR2 YFSETQ. Under the authors' procedure: Reference gene primer amplification gave estimated nucleated cell counts. The repertoire was sequenced with immunoSEQ multiplex PCR; TCRdb's copy has only in-frame clones and lacks some. The V and J calls and clone size are taken from that table; D and trimming were inferred from the DNA. The profile shows approximately 300,000 clones, about 87% of them singletons. The specimen was peripheral blood. The sequence was collected from a woman in her forties with acute or convalescent COVID-19. The genes are TRBV5-1 and TRBJ1-4, with D tentatively TRBD1 (5 bases). CDR3 protein: CASSATGVNEKLFF. For the CDR3, the DNA is TGCGCCAGCAGTGCAACGGGGGTTAATGAAAAACTGTTTTTT.